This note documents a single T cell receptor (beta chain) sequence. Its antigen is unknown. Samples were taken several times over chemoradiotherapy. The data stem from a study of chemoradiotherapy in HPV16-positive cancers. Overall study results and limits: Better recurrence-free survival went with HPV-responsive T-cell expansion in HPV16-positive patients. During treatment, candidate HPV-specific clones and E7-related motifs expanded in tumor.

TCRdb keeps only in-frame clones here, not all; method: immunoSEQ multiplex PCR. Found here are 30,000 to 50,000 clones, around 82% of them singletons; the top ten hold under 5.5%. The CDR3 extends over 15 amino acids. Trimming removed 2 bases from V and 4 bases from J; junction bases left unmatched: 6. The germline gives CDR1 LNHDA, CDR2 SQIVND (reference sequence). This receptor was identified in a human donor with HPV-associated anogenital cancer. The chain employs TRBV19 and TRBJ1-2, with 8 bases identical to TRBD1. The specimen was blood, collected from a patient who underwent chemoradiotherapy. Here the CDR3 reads CASSITITGGYGYTF. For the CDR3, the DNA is TGTGCCAGTAGTATAACGATCACAGGGGGCTATGGCTACACCTTC.